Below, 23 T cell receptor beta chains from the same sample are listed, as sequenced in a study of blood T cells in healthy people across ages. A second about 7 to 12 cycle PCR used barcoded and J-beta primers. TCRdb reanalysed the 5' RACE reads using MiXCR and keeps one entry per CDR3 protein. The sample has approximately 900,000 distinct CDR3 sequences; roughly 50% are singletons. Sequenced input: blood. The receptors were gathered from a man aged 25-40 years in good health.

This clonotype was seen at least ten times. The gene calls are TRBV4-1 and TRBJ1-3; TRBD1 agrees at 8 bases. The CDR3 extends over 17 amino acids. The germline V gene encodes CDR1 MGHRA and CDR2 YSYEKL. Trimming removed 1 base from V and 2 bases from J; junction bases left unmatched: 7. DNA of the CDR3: TGCGCCAGCAGCCAAGGTTCGCAGGGGGCGGCTGGAAACACCATATATTTT. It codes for CASSQGSQGAAGNTIYF.

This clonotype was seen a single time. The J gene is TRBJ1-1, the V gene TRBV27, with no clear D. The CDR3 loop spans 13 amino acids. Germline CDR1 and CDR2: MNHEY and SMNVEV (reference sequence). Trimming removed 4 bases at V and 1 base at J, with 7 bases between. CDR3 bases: TGTGCCAGCAGTTCCGCGGGGAACACTGAAGCTTTCTTT. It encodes CASSSAGNTEAFF.

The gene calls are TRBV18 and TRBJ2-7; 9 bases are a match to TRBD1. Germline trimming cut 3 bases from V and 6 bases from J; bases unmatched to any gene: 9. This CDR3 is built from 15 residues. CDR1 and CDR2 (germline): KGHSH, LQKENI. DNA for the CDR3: TGTGCCAGCTCACCCCAGGGACAGGGTGTAGGCGAGCAGTACTTC. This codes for CASSPQGQGVGEQYF.

CDR3 bases: TGTGCCAGCAGATTAAGGATTTTCGAGTACAATGAGCAGTTCTTC. As protein: CASRLRIFEYNEQFF. The genes are TRBV7-2 and TRBJ2-1; D is unclear. Trimming shortened V by 6 bases and J by 4 bases, and 16 bases separated the two germline ends. The CDR3 loop spans 15 amino acids. Germline V gene lookup returns CDR1 SGHTA and CDR2 FQGNSA.

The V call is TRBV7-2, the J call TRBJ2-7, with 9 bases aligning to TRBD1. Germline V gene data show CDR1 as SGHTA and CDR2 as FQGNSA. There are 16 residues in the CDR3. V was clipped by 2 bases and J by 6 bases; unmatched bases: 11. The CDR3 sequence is CASSLNGGTGLGEQYF. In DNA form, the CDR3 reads TGTGCCAGCAGCTTAAATGGCGGGACAGGGCTCGGCGAGCAGTACTTC. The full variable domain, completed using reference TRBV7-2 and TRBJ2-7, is GAGVSQSPSNKVTEKGKDVELRCDPISGHTALYWYRQSLGQGLEFLIYFQGNSAPDKSGLPSDRFSAERTGGSVSTLTIQRTQQEDSAVYLCASSLNGGTGLGEQYFGPGTRLTVT.

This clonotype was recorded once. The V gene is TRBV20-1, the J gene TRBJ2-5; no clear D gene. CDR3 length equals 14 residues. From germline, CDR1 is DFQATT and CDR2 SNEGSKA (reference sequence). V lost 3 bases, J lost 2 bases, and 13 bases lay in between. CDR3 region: CSARHLGRQETQYF. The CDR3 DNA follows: TGCAGTGCTAGGCACCTAGGCCGACAAGAGACCCAGTACTTC.

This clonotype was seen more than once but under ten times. As DNA, the CDR3 is TGTGCCAGCTCACAATACAGGGGAAGCTCCTACGAGCAGTACTTC. It codes for CASSQYRGSSYEQYF. The chain joins TRBV18 to TRBJ2-7; 7 nucleotides agree with TRBD1. The CDR3 has 15 residues. The V gene end was trimmed by 4 bases and the J gene end by 0 bases; junction bases not matched to a gene: 6. In germline, CDR1 is KGHSH, CDR2 LQKENI.

CDR3 nucleotide sequence: TGTGCCAGCAGCTTATTAAGCGCCGAGGGGCAGTACTTC. Translated: CASSLLSAEGQYF. The chain recombines TRBV7-2 with TRBJ2-7; tentative D call: TRBD2 (5 bases). Trimming pared 2 bases from V and 9 bases from J, leaving 14 bases between. Germline V gene lookup returns CDR1 SGHTA and CDR2 FQGNSA. The CDR3 extends over 13 amino acids.

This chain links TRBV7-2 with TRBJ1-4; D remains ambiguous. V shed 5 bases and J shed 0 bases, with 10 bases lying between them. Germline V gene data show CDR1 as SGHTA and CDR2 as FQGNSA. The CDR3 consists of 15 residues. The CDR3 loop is CASSALPATNEKLFF. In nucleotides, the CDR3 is TGTGCCAGCAGCGCCCTCCCTGCAACTAATGAAAAACTGTTTTTT.

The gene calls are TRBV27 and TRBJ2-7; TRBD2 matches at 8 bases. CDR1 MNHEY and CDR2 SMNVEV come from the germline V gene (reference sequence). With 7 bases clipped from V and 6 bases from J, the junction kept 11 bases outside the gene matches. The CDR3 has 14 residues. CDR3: CASTPGGGLGEQYF. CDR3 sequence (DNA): TGTGCCAGCACCCCGGGAGGGGGTCTTGGCGAGCAGTACTTC.

In nucleotides, the CDR3 is TGCAGCATAATAATTAGGGGCAGGGCTGAAGCTTTCTTT. It specifies CSIIIRGRAEAFF. The chain recombines TRBV29-1 with TRBJ1-1, with D tentatively TRBD1 (5 bases). From germline, CDR1 is SQVTM and CDR2 ANQGSEA. CDR3 length: 13 amino acids. Deletions cut 8 bases from V and 6 bases from J, with 19 bases between.

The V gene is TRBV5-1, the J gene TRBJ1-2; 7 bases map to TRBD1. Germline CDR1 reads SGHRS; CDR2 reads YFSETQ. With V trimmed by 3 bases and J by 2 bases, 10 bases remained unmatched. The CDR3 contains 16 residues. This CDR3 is CASSWFDRDGNYGYTF. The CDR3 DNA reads TGCGCCAGCAGCTGGTTCGACAGGGATGGAAACTATGGCTACACCTTC.

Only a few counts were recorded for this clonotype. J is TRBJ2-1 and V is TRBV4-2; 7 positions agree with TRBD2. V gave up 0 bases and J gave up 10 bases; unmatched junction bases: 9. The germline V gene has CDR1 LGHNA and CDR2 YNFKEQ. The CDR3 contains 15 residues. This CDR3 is CASSQDQLRGGEQFF. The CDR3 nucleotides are TGTGCCAGCAGCCAAGATCAGTTGCGGGGAGGGGAGCAGTTCTTC.

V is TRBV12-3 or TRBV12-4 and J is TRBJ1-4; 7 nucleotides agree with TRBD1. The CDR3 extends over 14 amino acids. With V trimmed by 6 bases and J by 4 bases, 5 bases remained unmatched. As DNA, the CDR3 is TGTGCCAGCAGCTCGACAGGGAATAATGAAAAACTGTTTTTT. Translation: CASSSTGNNEKLFF.

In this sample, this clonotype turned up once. The CDR3 sequence: CASSKEYF. The CDR3 DNA is TGTGCCAGCAGCAAAGAGTACTTC. The chain links TRBV21-1 to TRBJ2-7. TRBV21-1 is a pseudogene segment. The CDR3 has 8 residues.

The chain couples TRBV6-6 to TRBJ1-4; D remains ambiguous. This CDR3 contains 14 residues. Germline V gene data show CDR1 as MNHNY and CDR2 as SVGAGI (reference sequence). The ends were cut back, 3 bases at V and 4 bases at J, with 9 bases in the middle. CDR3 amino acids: CASSYQMGNEKLFF. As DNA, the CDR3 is TGTGCCAGCAGTTATCAGATGGGTAATGAAAAACTGTTTTTT.

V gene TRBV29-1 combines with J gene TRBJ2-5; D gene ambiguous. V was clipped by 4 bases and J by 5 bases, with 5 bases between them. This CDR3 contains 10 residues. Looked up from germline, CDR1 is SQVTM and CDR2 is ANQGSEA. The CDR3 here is CSVVGETQYF. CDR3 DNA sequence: TGCAGCGTTGTAGGGGAGACCCAGTACTTC.

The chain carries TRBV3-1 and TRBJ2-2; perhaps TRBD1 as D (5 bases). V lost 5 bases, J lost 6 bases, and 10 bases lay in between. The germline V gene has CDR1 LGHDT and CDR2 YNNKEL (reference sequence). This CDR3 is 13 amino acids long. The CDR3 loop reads CASSFQGAGELFF. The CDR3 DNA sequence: TGTGCCAGCAGCTTTCAGGGCGCCGGGGAGCTGTTTTTT.

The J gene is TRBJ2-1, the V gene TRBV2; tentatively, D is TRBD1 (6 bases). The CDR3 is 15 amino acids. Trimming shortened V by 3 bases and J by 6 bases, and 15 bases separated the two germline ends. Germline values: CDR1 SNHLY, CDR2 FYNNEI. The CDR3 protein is CASSEATGKINEQFF. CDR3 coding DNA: TGTGCCAGCAGTGAGGCGACAGGAAAGATCAATGAGCAGTTCTTC.

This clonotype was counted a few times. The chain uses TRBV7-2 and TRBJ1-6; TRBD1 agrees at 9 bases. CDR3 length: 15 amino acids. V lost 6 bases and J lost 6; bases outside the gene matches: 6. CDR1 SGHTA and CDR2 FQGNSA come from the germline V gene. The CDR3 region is CASRDRTGANSPLHF. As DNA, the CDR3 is TGTGCCAGCAGGGACCGGACAGGGGCTAATTCACCCCTCCACTTT.

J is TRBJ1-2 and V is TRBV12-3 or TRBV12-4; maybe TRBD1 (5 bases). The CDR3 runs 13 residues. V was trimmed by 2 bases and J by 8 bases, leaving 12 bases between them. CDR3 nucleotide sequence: TGTGCCAGCAGTTTAATAGGGGAAGGCGGCTACACCTTC. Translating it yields CASSLIGEGGYTF.

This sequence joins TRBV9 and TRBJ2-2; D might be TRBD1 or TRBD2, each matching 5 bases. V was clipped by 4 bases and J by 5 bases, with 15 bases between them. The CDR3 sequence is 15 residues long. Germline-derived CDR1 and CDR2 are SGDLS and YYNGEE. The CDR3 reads CASSSRAGRTGELFF. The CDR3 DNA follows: TGTGCCAGCAGCTCGCGGGCAGGGAGAACCGGGGAGCTGTTTTTT.

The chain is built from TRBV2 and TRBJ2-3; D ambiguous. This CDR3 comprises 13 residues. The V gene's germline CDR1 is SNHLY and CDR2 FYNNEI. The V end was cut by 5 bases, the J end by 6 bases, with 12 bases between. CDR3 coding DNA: TGTGCCAGCAGTTTAAATAGGCGGGATACGCAGTATTTT. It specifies CASSLNRRDTQYF.